The clone carrying this T cell receptor (beta chain) was recorded at least ten times. The antigen remains unidentified. The CDR3 has 12 residues. The V end lost 5 bases, the J end lost 8 bases, and 10 bases lay between the germline ends. The germline CDR1 and CDR2 sequences are MNHNS and SASEGT. This specimen belongs to a study of T cells after yellow fever vaccination. Study-level findings and limits: A small proportion of clonotypes was detected in both the CD4 and CD8 compartments. On re-exposure, the response was weaker but peaked faster, at day 5 versus 15. Re-detected after boosting: most primary clones, around 97% of CD4 and roughly 90% of CD8.

MiXCR was run by TCRdb on the 5' RACE reads, yielding one entry per CDR3 protein. The table shows 300,000 to 350,000 distinct CDR3 sequences, with around 4.3% occurring only once. The source is a man younger than 35 who received the YFV17D yellow fever vaccine. The chain is built from TRBV6-1 and TRBJ2-1; D is ambiguous. This material consisted of PBMCs, taken 15 days after the yellow fever booster vaccination. The CDR3 loop reads CASSPFHDEQFF. For the CDR3, the DNA is TGTGCCAGCAGTCCCTTCCACGATGAGCAGTTCTTC.